The entry below gives a single TCR beta chain sequence along with its context. Its binding antigen is unknown. It has no much larger one-base neighbor in the sample; base qualities were not kept. The entry originates in a study of T cell responses to AZD1222 COVID-19 vaccine (dated by TCRdb to the early 2020s). In the study overall: A total of 230 or so trial participants underwent TCR sequencing, of whom roughly 210 received two doses of AZD1222 and about 25 received two doses of the MenACWY control vaccine. Trial participants were enrolled by age into 18-55, 56-69 and 70-plus year subgroups, with 148, 28 and 57 TCR-sequenced participants respectively.

Overall results and qualifications from the work: Because no day 14 peak-response samples were available, repertoires were characterized only after the peak T cell response. Nearly half of unique spike-specific TCRs reportedly recognized epitopes outside regions mutated in the B.1.351 and B.1.1.7 variants. After two AZD1222 doses, both the breadth and the depth of spike-specific TCRs were significantly higher than at day 0 and than in MenACWY recipients. Conclusions about previously exposed vaccinees are limited because only five to seven AZD1222 recipients were SARS-CoV-2 seropositive at baseline. Vaccine-associated CD4 TCRs spanned the whole spike protein, with dominant responses in regions 160-218 and 743-854. In the small 56-69-year group, the increase in depth fell short of significance, most likely because of low power. Participants were mostly white British and included more females than males, and it was suggested by the authors that clonal diversity may have been underestimated.

Taken with the paper, the label for time point translates to: about 28 days (+/-7) after the second vaccine dose. AZD1222 recipients with second doses at about 4 weeks or about 12 weeks were pooled, because spike-specific TCR depth and breadth did not differ between schedules. Vaccinee samples were obtained from the UK trials COV001 and COV002, which included a single-blind randomized controlled phase 2/3 trial of AZD1222 (ChAdOx1 nCoV-19) in healthy adults. Trial participant PBMC samples were collected at day 0 and day 28 after the second dose for TCRbeta chain sequencing. Relative to germline, V is 1 base shorter and J is 1 base shorter, with 5 bases between their ends. CDR1 and CDR2 are read off the germline V gene as SGHVS and FNYEAQ. Measured from the cysteine to the phenylalanine, the CDR3 is 14 residues long. The read is trimmed to its CDR3 DNA, 42 bases read in frame from base 1. The CDR3 regions of human TCRbeta chains were analyzed by immunosequencing. The authors' analysis ran thus. Repertoire TCRs were matched against a reference library of SARS-CoV-2-specific TCRs generated with the MIRA antigen-specificity platform. Breadth was defined as the fraction of unique TCRs that were SARS-CoV-2-associated, and depth was defined as the fraction of total T cells that were SARS-CoV-2-associated. Each spike-specific TCR was assigned to its reactive spike region and to a CD4 or CD8 class using the MIRA data. Log10-transformed breadth and depth values were compared by one-way ANOVA with Sidak's multiple comparisons tests. This immuneACCESS table, as held by TCRdb, lists in-frame sequences with V and J called but not all clones. Of the missing ones, under half trace to an unresolved V gene in checked studies; the others have no known cause. D and trimming were read from the DNA, whereas the V and J calls and clone size are those reported in that table. The sample includes 150,000 to 200,000 clones, with 90% to 95% observed a single time. The ten largest account for 4.5% to 5.5% of the sample.

This receptor chain uses TRBV7-6 and TRBJ2-1; the D gene could be TRBD1 or TRBD2, each one agreeing over 5 bases. The sequences come from peripheral blood, collected 28 days after the second AZD1222 dose. The receptor was derived from an adult who received the AZD1222 COVID-19 vaccine. This receptor carries the CDR3 CASSLGGSYNEQFF. The bases read TGTGCCAGCAGCTTAGGGGGGTCCTACAATGAGCAGTTCTTC.